Presented here are 3 T cell receptor beta chains from one specimen sequenced in a study of TIL therapy for anti-PD-1-resistant metastatic lung cancer. Sequencing used immunoSEQ v3. Method: immunoSEQ multiplex PCR; TCRdb's copy keeps in-frame clones and lacks some. The sample holds around 100,000 clones, about three fifths seen once. The time point: pre-treatment sample, taken before nivolumab and TIL therapy. Pleural nodules or supraclavicular lymph nodes made up most of the excised metastases sampled. Source: tumor tissue, taken at baseline. The receptors were gathered from a person aged 30 to 80 with non-small cell lung cancer.

The count of this clone is one. The V call is TRBV27, the J call TRBJ1-5, with TRBD1 identical over 8 bases. The V segment lost 6 bases and the J segment 5 bases; nucleotides outside the gene matches: 6. Germline lookup yields CDR1 MNHEY and CDR2 SMNVEV (reference sequence). The CDR3 is 14 residues long. The CDR3: CASSRDRGYQPQHF. In nucleotides, the CDR3 is TGTGCCAGCAGCCGAGACAGGGGCTATCAGCCCCAGCATTTT.

This clone has a handful of counts. The chain carries TRBV28 and TRBJ2-7; 10 bases map to TRBD1. The germline gives CDR1 MDHEN, CDR2 SYDVKM. J gave up 6 bases and V 5 bases, and 10 bases lay outside the gene matches. This CDR3 region has 15 residues. CDR3 sequence reads: CASSSRGQGLFEQYF. CDR3 coding DNA: TGTGCCAGCAGTAGTCGGGGACAGGGGTTGTTCGAGCAGTACTTC.

The chain is built from TRBV30 and TRBJ1-2; TRBD1 might be the D (6 bases). The CDR3 spans 13 residues. V lost 2 bases and J 7 bases, leaving 14 bases between the germline ends. CDR1 and CDR2 from the germline V gene are GTSNPN and SVGIG (reference sequence). The DNA of the CDR3 is TGTGCCTGGAGTCATAGGGGGTTTTTTGGCTACACCTTC. This encodes CAWSHRGFFGYTF.